This is a list of T cell receptor beta chains from one sample in a study of shared clonotypes between healthy human individuals. Here immunoSEQ multiplex PCR was the method, and the copy in TCRdb shows in-frame clones only, minus some. The sample holds about 1 million clones, around 76% seen once. Sequencing used memory CD4+ T cells sorted from blood. The receptors shown here come from a man aged 18 to 30 in good health. Both conserved end residues are part of each CDR3. The D gene is left open where the match is weak. Size is stated for part of the rows, as once, few or many counts, or as a class when the clone is expanded.

TRBD1	TRBV7-9	TRBJ1-1	-	CASSLGQGDTEAFF	TGTGCCAGCAGCTTAGGACAGGGAGACACTGAAGCTTTCTTT
-	TRBV30	TRBJ1-4	-	CASAVWGEKLFF	TGTGCCTCCGCGGTCTGGGGGGAAAAACTGTTTTTT
-	TRBV30	TRBJ1-1	once	CARSQGQRYMNTEALF	TGTGCCCGGAGCCAGGGGCAACGGTACATGAACACTGAAGCTCTCTTT
-	TRBV10-3	TRBJ1-6	-	CASSSDSSALHF	TGTGCCAGCAGTTCGGACAGCTCTGCCCTCCACTTT
TRBD2	TRBV7-6	TRBJ2-7	few	CASSLQLAGVDEQYF	TGTGCCAGCAGCCTTCAACTAGCGGGAGTCGACGAGCAGTACTTC
-	TRBV11-2	TRBJ1-5	few	CASSLGQTTPQHF	TGTGCCAGCAGCTTGGGGCAGACGACGCCCCAGCATTTT
TRBD2	TRBV23-1	TRBJ2-7	-	CASSQSAPGGPVYEQYF	TGCGCCAGCAGTCAATCGGCTCCGGGAGGGCCCGTCTACGAGCAGTACTTC
TRBD1	TRBV9	TRBJ1-5	-	CASSVGGQGIQPQHF	TGTGCCAGCAGCGTAGGCGGACAGGGGATTCAGCCCCAGCATTTT
-	TRBV2	TRBJ2-7	-	CASSEARALVAVYEQYF	TGTGCCAGCAGTGAAGCACGTGCCCTAGTGGCAGTTTACGAGCAGTACTTC
-	TRBV19	TRBJ1-1	-	CASSPRSTEAFF	TGTGCCAGTAGTCCCCGTAGCACTGAAGCTTTCTTT
-	TRBV18	TRBJ2-5	-	CASSPRQQETQYF	TGTGCCAGCTCACCACGGCAACAAGAGACCCAGTACTTC
-	TRBV6-1	TRBJ2-7	-	CASSEGGAGTYEQYF	TGTGCCAGCAGTGAAGGCGGGGCAGGAACCTACGAGCAGTACTTC
-	TRBV5-1	TRBJ2-7	-	CASRSMDREEQYF	TGCGCCAGCAGATCCATGGACCGGGAAGAGCAGTACTTC
-	TRBV6-1	TRBJ2-2	-	CASNPQGGTGELFF	TGTGCCAGCAATCCTCAGGGGGGCACCGGGGAGCTGTTTTTT
-	TRBV6-6	TRBJ1-3	-	CASGREGNTIYF	TGTGCCAGCGGGAGGGAGGGAAACACCATATATTTT
-	TRBV10-1	TRBJ2-7	-	CASSEGRTYEQYF	TGCGCCAGCAGTGAGGGGCGCACCTACGAGCAGTACTTC
-	TRBV10-3	TRBJ1-1	-	CALRRRDMDTEAFF	TGTGCCCTCCGGAGAAGGGATATGGACACTGAAGCTTTCTTT
-	TRBV7-2	TRBJ1-4	-	CASSLGSREGEKLFF	TGTGCCAGCAGCTTAGGGTCCAGGGAAGGTGAAAAACTGTTTTTT
-	TRBV11-2	TRBJ2-3	-	CASSLFLTGTDTQYF	TGTGCCAGCAGCCTCTTTCTGACGGGGACAGATACGCAGTATTTT
TRBD2	TRBV2	TRBJ2-7	-	CASSGLAGATYEQYF	TGTGCCAGCAGTGGGCTAGCGGGGGCCACTTACGAGCAGTACTTC
-	TRBV30	TRBJ2-3	-	CAWTTERADTQYF	TGTGCCTGGACCACGGAGCGGGCAGATACGCAGTATTTT
-	TRBV18	TRBJ1-1	-	CASSPLFGDGFGGTEAFF	TGTGCCAGCTCACCACTGTTTGGGGACGGGTTTGGGGGCACTGAAGCTTTCTTT
-	TRBV7-3	TRBJ2-2	many	CASSSSVSGELFF	TGTGCCAGCAGCTCCTCGGTTTCCGGGGAGCTGTTTTTT
TRBD2	TRBV2	TRBJ2-1	few	CASTRLAGVNEQFF	TGTGCCAGCACACGACTAGCGGGAGTTAATGAGCAGTTCTTC
-	TRBV18	TRBJ1-4	-	CASSPMTASGNEKLFF	TGTGCCAGCTCACCTATGACCGCCTCTGGGAATGAAAAACTGTTTTTT
-	TRBV19	TRBJ1-5	-	CASRNGPNQPQHF	TGTGCCAGTAGAAACGGCCCCAATCAGCCCCAGCATTTT
-	TRBV19	TRBJ1-3	-	CASRDGVLSGNTIYF	TGTGCCAGTAGGGACGGCGTCCTCTCTGGAAACACCATATATTTT
TRBD1	TRBV19	TRBJ2-2	-	CASSQTGATGELFF	TGTGCCAGTAGTCAGACAGGGGCCACCGGGGAGCTGTTTTTT
-	TRBV28	TRBJ2-7	-	CASSSPDRSGSYEQYF	TGTGCCAGCAGTTCCCCCGACAGGTCGGGTTCCTACGAGCAGTACTTC
-	TRBV1	TRBJ2-1	-	CTSSPFRAASSYNEQFF	TGCACCAGCAGCCCTTTTAGGGCAGCGAGCTCCTACAATGAGCAGTTCTTC
TRBD1	TRBV6-6	TRBJ1-2	-	CASSPQGDYGYTF	TGTGCCAGCAGTCCTCAGGGGGACTATGGCTACACCTTC
-	TRBV6-1	TRBJ1-5	few	CASSDTRNQPQHF	TGTGCCAGCAGTGATACCCGGAATCAGCCCCAGCATTTT
-	TRBV19	TRBJ1-5	few	CASSIRAGIDQPQHF	TGTGCCAGTAGTATAAGGGCAGGGATAGATCAGCCCCAGCATTTT
TRBD2	TRBV5-1	TRBJ2-1	-	CASSFELAGGPSEQFF	TGCGCCAGCAGCTTTGAACTAGCGGGGGGGCCTAGTGAGCAGTTCTTC
-	TRBV19	TRBJ2-7	-	CASRDSTGLYEQYF	TGTGCCAGTAGGGACTCGACAGGCCTCTACGAGCAGTACTTC
TRBD2	TRBV11-2	TRBJ2-7	-	CASSSLAGVGEQYF	TGTGCCAGCAGCTCACTAGCGGGGGTTGGCGAGCAGTACTTC
-	TRBV5-6	TRBJ1-1	many	CASSLFGDGGNTEAFF	TGTGCCAGCAGCTTGTTTGGCGACGGGGGGAACACTGAAGCTTTCTTT
-	TRBV6-6	TRBJ1-2	-	CASRLPTSLGGYTF	TGTGCCAGCAGATTACCGACCTCGTTAGGAGGCTACACCTTC
TRBD1	TRBV5-1	TRBJ2-1	-	CASSLAGTGRNEQFF	TGCGCCAGCAGCTTGGCGGGGACAGGGCGTAATGAGCAGTTCTTC
-	TRBV11-3	TRBJ2-7	-	CASSLGLISSYEQYF	TGTGCCAGCAGCTTAGGACTGATCAGCTCCTACGAGCAGTACTTC
TRBD2	TRBV7-2	TRBJ2-1	-	CASSLMAGAVLDNEQFF	TGTGCCAGCAGCCTTATGGCGGGAGCGGTACTTGACAATGAGCAGTTCTTC
-	TRBV7-9	TRBJ2-2	-	CASSLARAGGTANTGELFF	TGTGCCAGCAGCTTAGCGAGGGCAGGGGGGACAGCGAACACCGGGGAGCTGTTTTTT
-	TRBV19	TRBJ1-4	once	CASGAATNEKLFF	TGTGCCAGCGGGGCAGCAACTAATGAAAAACTGTTTTTT
-	TRBV28	TRBJ1-5	-	CASSFSGTSNQPQHF	TGTGCCAGCAGTTTCTCCGGGACTAGCAATCAGCCCCAGCATTTT
TRBD2	TRBV5-4	TRBJ2-1	once	CASSPRASGNEQFF	TGTGCCAGCAGCCCTCGAGCTAGCGGTAATGAGCAGTTCTTC
-	TRBV18	TRBJ1-5	-	CASSKNSDEKPQHF	TGTGCCAGCTCAAAAAATTCAGATGAGAAGCCCCAGCATTTT
-	TRBV28	TRBJ1-6	-	CASSSGRFWGTENSPLHF	TGTGCCAGCAGTTCAGGTCGATTTTGGGGGACGGAGAATTCACCCCTCCACTTT
-	TRBV6-1	TRBJ1-1	-	CASSGQGGAEAFF	TGTGCCAGCAGTGGCCAGGGAGGCGCTGAAGCTTTCTTT
-	TRBV7-8	TRBJ1-5	-	CASSSREGNQPQHF	TGTGCCAGCAGCTCAAGGGAGGGCAATCAGCCCCAGCATTTT
-	TRBV30	TRBJ1-3	once	CAWSPPNLNTIYF	TGTGCCTGGAGCCCTCCCAACCTAAACACCATATATTTT
TRBD1	TRBV19	TRBJ2-5	-	CASKAAGTGGETQYF	TGTGCCAGTAAGGCCGCCGGGACAGGGGGGGAGACCCAGTACTTC
-	TRBV2	TRBJ2-5	once	CASRLGETQYF	TGTGCCAGCAGGCTGGGGGAGACCCAGTACTTC
-	TRBV7-9	TRBJ1-2	-	CASSLGGVGGYTF	TGTGCCAGCAGCTTAGGAGGGGTGGGTGGCTACACCTTC